Each of the 7 T cell receptor beta chains below was sequenced from the same sample in a study of Ad26.COV2.S vaccination and SARS-CoV-2 variants. Some clones are missing from TCRdb's copy, which holds only in-frame ones; the method was immunoSEQ multiplex PCR. The table lists about 350,000 clones, 75% to 90% of them singletons. Treatment given: 15 to 20 received Ad26.COV2.S at low or high dose, single or two shots; about 5 received placebo; per-sample allocation not given. Sampling was performed 63 days after the first vaccine or placebo injection. The sequenced sample was peripheral blood, obtained in a trial of Ad26.COV2.S vaccine versus placebo. The receptors come from a person aged 18-65 years who received the Ad26.COV2.S COVID-19 vaccine or a placebo.

This chain uses TRBV5-6 with TRBJ1-3; D is unresolved. V was cut by 1 base and J by 2 bases, with 7 bases left in between. CDR3 length equals 14 residues. Germline-derived CDR1 and CDR2 are SGHDT and YYEEEE. Here the CDR3 reads CASSLWAAGNTIYF. CDR3 DNA: TGTGCCAGCAGCTTGTGGGCCGCTGGAAACACCATATATTTT.

This clone was seen more than once but under ten times. The CDR3 is CASSLQLDSRELFF. For the CDR3, the DNA is TGCGCCAGCAGCCTACAGTTGGACTCCAGGGAGCTGTTTTTT. This chain joins TRBV4-3 and TRBJ2-2; weak D call: TRBD2 (5 bases). Germline CDR1 and CDR2: LGHNA and YSLEER. V dropped 4 bases and J dropped 9 bases, with 15 bases sitting between them. The CDR3 contains 14 residues.

The chain carries TRBV2 and TRBJ2-1; 8 nucleotides line up with TRBD2. This CDR3 region has 13 residues. Germline lookup yields CDR1 SNHLY and CDR2 FYNNEI. Unmatched junction bases numbered 7, after V lost 10 bases and J lost 5 bases. CDR3 coding DNA: TGTGCCAACAAAGCGGGAGTCCACAATGAGCAGTTCTTC. Translation gives CANKAGVHNEQFF.

With regard to this clone: Compared with germline, one end of the junction differs, possibly owing to a read error. This chain connects TRBV7-7 to TRBJ2-2; no clear D. CDR3 size: 16 residues. The germline gives CDR1 SSHAT, CDR2 FNYEAQ (reference sequence). Here the CDR3 DNA reads TGTGCTAGCAGCCCCCTGGGCCCTGCGAACACCGGGGAGCTGTTTTTT. Its translation is CASSPLGPANTGELFF.

The CDR3 protein is CASRHGTDYEQYF. The DNA for the CDR3 is TGTGCCAGCAGACACGGGACAGACTACGAGCAGTACTTC. The chain couples TRBV27 to TRBJ2-7; the match to TRBD1 covers 7 bases. The V and J ends lost 6 bases and 3 bases, in that order; junction bases with no gene match: 5. The CDR3 has 13 amino acids. The germline V gene has CDR1 MNHEY and CDR2 SMNVEV (reference sequence).

This clone was seen only once. The rearrangement joins TRBV11-3 to TRBJ2-7, with D hard to call. Trimming took off 0 bases at V and 4 bases at J, with 10 bases between the two ends. Germline CDR1 reads SGHNT; CDR2 reads YENEEA. This CDR3 has 14 residues. CDR3 sequence: CASSLDRGSYEQYF. The CDR3 bases are TGTGCCAGCAGCTTAGATCGCGGATCGTACGAGCAGTACTTC.

V gene TRBV3-1 (or the pseudogene TRBV3-2) combines with J gene TRBJ2-2; D not certain. The CDR3 loop spans 16 amino acids. V was pared by 5 bases and J by 0 bases, with 13 bases between. Germline V gene data show CDR1 as LGHDT and CDR2 as YNNKEL (reference sequence). In DNA form, the CDR3 reads TGTGCCAGCAGCGATCAATGGGCCTCGAACACCGGGGAGCTGTTTTTT. Amino acid sequence: CASSDQWASNTGELFF.